This entry is about one T cell receptor (beta chain). Its target is unknown. Trimming took 4 bases from V and 8 from J; bases not matched to a gene: 11. The CDR3 has 16 amino acids. Germline V gene data show CDR1 as MNHEY and CDR2 as SVGAGI. A multiplex PCR was run with 60 Vbeta primers and 13 Jbeta primers. Data came from immunoSEQ multiplex PCR; TCRdb stores just in-frame clones and leaves some out. The data contain fewer than 200,000 clones, about four fifths of them singletons. These data originate in a study of cytomegalovirus exposure and HLA in healthy donors. General study findings and limits: Some segments of the V type, notably TRBV6-2 and TRBV6-3, were excluded as indistinguishable. Among TCR sequences, most were rare, though some public TCRs appeared in many donors.

The receptor's source is a male donor in good health and CMV-seropositive. Sequenced: PBMCs. The chain recombines TRBV6-5 with TRBJ2-1, with 10 bases fitting TRBD2. DNA for the CDR3: TGTGCCAGCAGTTTTTCCCCCAGGCTAGCGGGGGATGAGCAGTTCTTC. Translating it yields CASSFSPRLAGDEQFF.